The rows below give T cell receptor beta chains drawn from one sample of a study of technical replicates of blood from a handful of donors. TCRdb keeps only in-frame clones here, not all; method: immunoSEQ multiplex PCR. Among approximately 73,000 clones, 96% were seen once, and the ten largest hold about 0.3%. Sequenced: T cells isolated from PBMCs. These receptor sequences come from a human donor in good health. CDR3s include the opening cysteine and the closing phenylalanine or tryptophan. D genes are given only for firm matches. For some rows the clone size is stated as once, few or many, or as a class when expanded; others skip it.

j_call clone_size d_call v_call cdr3_aa cdr3_nt
TRBJ1-5 NA TRBD1 TRBV27 CASSSGQGFDQPQHF TGTGCCAGCAGTTCGGGACAGGGATTTGACCAGCCCCAGCATTTT
TRBJ2-2 NA NA TRBV5-6 CASSLAVSGELFF TGTGCCAGCAGCTTGGCAGTGTCCGGGGAGCTGTTTTTT
TRBJ2-3 NA TRBD2 TRBV30 CAWTRGSGRAGATDTQYF TGTGCCTGGACCAGGGGTAGCGGGAGGGCGGGGGCCACAGATACGCAGTATTTT
TRBJ1-5 once NA TRBV2 CASSEGGSQPQHF TGTGCCAGCAGTGAGGGGGGTAGTCAGCCCCAGCATTTT
TRBJ2-3 NA NA TRBV7-3 CASSLLASPRDTQYF TGTGCCAGCAGCTTACTAGCGTCTCCACGCGATACGCAGTATTTT
TRBJ2-7 NA NA TRBV25-1 CASSEGPSYEQYF TGTGCCAGCAGTGAGGGGCCGAGCTACGAGCAGTACTTC
TRBJ1-4 NA TRBD1 TRBV7-2 CASSSAGTGGEKLFF TGTGCCAGCAGCAGCGCCGGGACAGGGGGAGAAAAACTGTTTTTT
TRBJ2-1 NA TRBD2 TRBV27 CASSLSLPGGLWNEQFF TGTGCCAGCAGTTTATCCCTTCCGGGAGGGCTGTGGAATGAGCAGTTCTTC
TRBJ2-5 NA TRBD2 TRBV4-3 CASSQGGGRVETQYF TGCGCCAGCAGCCAGGGCGGCGGGAGGGTGGAGACCCAGTACTTC
TRBJ1-1 NA NA TRBV19 CASSIRGEAFF TGTGCCAGTAGTATACGAGGGGAAGCTTTCTTT
TRBJ1-5 NA NA TRBV2 CASSVEGGNQPQHF TGTGCCAGCAGTGTAGAAGGAGGCAATCAGCCCCAGCATTTT